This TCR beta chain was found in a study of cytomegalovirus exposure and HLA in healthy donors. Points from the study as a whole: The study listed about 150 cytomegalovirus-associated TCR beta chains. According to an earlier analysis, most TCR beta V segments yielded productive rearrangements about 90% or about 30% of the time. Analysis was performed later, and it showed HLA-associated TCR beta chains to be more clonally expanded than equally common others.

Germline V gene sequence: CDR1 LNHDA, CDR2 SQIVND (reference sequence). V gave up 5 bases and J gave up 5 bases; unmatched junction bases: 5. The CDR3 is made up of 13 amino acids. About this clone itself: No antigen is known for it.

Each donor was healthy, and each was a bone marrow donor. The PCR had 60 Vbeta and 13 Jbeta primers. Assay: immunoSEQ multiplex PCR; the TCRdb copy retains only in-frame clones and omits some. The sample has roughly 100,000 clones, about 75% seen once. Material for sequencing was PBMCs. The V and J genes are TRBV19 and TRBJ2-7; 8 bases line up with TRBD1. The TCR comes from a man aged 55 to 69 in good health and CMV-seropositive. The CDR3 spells CASSGQGANEQYF. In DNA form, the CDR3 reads TGTGCCAGTAGTGGCCAGGGGGCCAACGAGCAGTACTTC.